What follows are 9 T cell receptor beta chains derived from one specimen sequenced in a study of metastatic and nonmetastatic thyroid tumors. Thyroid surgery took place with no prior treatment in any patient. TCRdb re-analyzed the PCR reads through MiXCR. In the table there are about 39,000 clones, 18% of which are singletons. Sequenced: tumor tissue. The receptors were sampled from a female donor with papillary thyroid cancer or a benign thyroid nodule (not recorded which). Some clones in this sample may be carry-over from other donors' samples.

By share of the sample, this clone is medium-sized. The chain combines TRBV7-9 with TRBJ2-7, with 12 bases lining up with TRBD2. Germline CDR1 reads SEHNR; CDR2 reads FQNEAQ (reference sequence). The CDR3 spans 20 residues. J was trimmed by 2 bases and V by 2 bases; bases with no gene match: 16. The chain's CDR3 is CASSLLLWTSGIRETYEQYF. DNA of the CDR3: TGTGCCAGCAGCTTACTTCTATGGACTAGCGGGATTAGGGAAACCTACGAGCAGTACTTC. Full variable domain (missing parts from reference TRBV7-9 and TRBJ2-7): DTGVSQNPRHKITKRGQNVTFRCDPISEHNRLYWYRQTLGQGPEFLTYFQNEAQLEKSRLLSDRFSAERPKGSFSTLEIQRTEQGDSAMYLCASSLLLWTSGIRETYEQYFGPGTRLTVT.

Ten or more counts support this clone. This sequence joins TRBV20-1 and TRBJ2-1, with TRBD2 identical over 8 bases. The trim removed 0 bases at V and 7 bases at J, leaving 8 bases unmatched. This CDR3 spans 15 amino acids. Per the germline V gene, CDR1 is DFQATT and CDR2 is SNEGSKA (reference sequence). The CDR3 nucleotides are TGCAGTGCTAGAGATATTCACGCGGGGGGTAATGAGCAGTTCTTC. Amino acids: CSARDIHAGGNEQFF.

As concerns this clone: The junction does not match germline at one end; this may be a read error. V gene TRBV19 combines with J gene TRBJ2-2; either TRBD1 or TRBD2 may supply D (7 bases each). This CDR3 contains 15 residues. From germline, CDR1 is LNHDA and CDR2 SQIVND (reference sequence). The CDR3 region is CASIETGRATGELFF. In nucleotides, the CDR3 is TGTGCCAGTATAGAGACAGGGAGGGCGACCGGTGAGCTGTTTTTT.

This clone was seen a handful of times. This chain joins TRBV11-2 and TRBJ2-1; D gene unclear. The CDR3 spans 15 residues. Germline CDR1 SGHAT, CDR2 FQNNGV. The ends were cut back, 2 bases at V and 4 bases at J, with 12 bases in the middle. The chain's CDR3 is CASSLSWTVYNEQFF. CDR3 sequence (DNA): TGTGCCAGCAGCTTATCCTGGACGGTGTACAATGAGCAGTTCTTC.

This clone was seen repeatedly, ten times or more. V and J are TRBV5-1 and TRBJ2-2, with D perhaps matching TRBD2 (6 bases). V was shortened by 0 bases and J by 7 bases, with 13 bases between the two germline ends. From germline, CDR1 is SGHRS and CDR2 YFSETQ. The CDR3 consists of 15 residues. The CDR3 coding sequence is TGCGCCAGCAGCTTGGGGGGATCGCGGGGCGGGGAGCTGTTTTTT. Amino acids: CASSLGGSRGGELFF. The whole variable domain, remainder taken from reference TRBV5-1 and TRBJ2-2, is KAGVTQTPRYLIKTRGQQVTLSCSPISGHRSVSWYQQTPGQGLQFLFEYFSETQRNKGNFPGRFSGRQFSNSRSEMNVSTLELGDSALYLCASSLGGSRGGELFFGEGSRLTVL.

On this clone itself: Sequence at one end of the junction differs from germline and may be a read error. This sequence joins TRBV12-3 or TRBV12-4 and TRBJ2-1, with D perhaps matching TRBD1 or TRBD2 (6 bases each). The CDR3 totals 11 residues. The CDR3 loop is CASRRGDEQFF. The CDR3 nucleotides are TGTGCAAGCAGGAGGGGGGATGAGCAGTTCTTC.

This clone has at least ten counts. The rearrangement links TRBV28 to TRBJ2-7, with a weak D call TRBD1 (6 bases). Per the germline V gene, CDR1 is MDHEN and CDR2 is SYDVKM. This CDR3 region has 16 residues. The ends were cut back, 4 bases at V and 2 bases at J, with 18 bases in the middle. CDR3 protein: CASSWPRGTITYEQYF. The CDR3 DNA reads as TGTGCCAGCAGTTGGCCTAGGGGGACAATCACCTACGAGCAGTACTTC. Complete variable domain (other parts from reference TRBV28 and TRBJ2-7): DVKVTQSSRYLVKRTGEKVFLECVQDMDHENMFWYRQDPGLGLRLIYFSYDVKMKEKGDIPEGYSVSREKKERFSLILESASTNQTSMYLCASSWPRGTITYEQYFGPGTRLTVT.

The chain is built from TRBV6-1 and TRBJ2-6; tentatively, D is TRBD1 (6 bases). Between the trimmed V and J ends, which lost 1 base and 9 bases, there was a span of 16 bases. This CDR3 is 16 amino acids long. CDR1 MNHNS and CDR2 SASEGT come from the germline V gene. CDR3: CASSEGRGHRDNVLTF. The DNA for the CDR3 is TGTGCCAGCAGTGAAGGCCGGGGCCACAGGGACAACGTCCTGACTTTC.

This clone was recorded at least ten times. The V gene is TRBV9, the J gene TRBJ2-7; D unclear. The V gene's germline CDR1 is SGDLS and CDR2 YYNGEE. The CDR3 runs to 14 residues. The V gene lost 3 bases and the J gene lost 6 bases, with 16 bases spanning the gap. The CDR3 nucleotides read TGTGCCAGCAGCGACCCGGCGTGGAAGGCCGAGCAGTACTTC. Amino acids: CASSDPAWKAEQYF.